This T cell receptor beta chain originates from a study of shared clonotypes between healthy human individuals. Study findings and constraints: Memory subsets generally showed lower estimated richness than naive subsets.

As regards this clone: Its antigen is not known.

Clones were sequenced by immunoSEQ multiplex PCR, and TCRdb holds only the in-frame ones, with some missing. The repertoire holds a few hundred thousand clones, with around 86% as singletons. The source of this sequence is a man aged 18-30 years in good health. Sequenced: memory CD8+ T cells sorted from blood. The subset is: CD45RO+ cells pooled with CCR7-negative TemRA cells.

For the CDR3, the DNA is TGTGCCAGCAGCTTAGTAGGGAACGAGCAGTACTTC. It yields the protein CASSLVGNEQYF. The gene calls are TRBV11-2 and TRBJ2-7; the D is unclear. The length of the CDR3 is 12 residues. Per the germline V gene, CDR1 is SGHAT and CDR2 is FQNNGV. With 1 base removed from V and 5 bases from J, the gap between germline ends came to 6 bases. Drawing the rest from reference TRBV11-2 and TRBJ2-7, the complete variable domain is EAGVAQSPRYKIIEKRQSVAFWCNPISGHATLYWYQQILGQGPKLLIQFQNNGVVDDSQLPKDRFSAERLKGVDSTLKIQPAKLEDSAVYLCASSLVGNEQYFGPGTRLTVT.